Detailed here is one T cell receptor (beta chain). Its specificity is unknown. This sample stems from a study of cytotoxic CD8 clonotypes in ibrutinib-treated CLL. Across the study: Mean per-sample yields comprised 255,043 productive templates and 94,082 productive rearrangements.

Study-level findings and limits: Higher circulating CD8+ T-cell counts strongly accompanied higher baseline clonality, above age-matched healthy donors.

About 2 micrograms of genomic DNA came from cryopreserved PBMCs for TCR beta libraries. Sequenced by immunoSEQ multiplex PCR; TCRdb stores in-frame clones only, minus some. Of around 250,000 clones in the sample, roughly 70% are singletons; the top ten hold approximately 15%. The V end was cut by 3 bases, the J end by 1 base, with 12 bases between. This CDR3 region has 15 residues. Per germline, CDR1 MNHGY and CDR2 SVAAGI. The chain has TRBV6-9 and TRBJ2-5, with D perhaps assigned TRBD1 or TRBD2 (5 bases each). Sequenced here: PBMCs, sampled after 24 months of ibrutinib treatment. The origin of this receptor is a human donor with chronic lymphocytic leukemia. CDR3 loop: CASSYYGGAQETQYF. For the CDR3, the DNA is TGTGCCAGCAGTTACTATGGGGGAGCCCAAGAGACCCAGTACTTC.